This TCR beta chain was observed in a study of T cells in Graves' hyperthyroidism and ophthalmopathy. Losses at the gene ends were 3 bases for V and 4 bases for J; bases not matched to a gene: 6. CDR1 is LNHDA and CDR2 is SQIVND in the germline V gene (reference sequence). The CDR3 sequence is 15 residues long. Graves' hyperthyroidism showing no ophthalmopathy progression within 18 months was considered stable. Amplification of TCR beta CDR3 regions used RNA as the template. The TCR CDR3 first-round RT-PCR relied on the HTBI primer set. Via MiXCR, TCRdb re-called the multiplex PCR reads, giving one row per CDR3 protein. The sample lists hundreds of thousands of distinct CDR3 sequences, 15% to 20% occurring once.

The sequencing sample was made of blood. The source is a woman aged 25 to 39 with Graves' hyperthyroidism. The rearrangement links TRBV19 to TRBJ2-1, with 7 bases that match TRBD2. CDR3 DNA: TGTGCCAGTAGTATCGGAGCGGGAAGGTACAATGAGCAGTTCTTC. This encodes CASSIGAGRYNEQFF.